The 7 T cell receptor beta chains given below trace back to one sample, sequenced in a study of T cells in Graves' hyperthyroidism and ophthalmopathy. RNA transcripts served as the template for amplifying TCR beta CDR3 regions. HTBI primers drove first-round RT-PCR of the TCR CDR3. Using its own MiXCR run on the multiplex PCR reads, TCRdb lists one record per CDR3 protein. The table shows approximately 400,000 distinct CDR3 sequences, with 15% to 20% occurring only once. What was sequenced was blood. Receptors originate from a young woman with Graves' hyperthyroidism.

This clonotype was seen a handful of times. This chain connects TRBV10-1 to TRBJ2-2; D is unresolved. V was shortened by 0 bases and J by 8 bases, with 7 bases between the two germline ends. Germline V gene lookup returns CDR1 WNHNN and CDR2 SYGVQD (reference sequence). The CDR3 contains 13 residues. This chain's CDR3 is CASSESSRGELFF. As DNA, the CDR3 is TGCGCCAGCAGTGAGTCGAGTCGGGGGGAGCTGTTTTTT.

This clonotype was counted many times. This chain links TRBV20-1 with TRBJ1-2; 10 nucleotides line up with TRBD1. This CDR3 has 13 amino acids. J lost 7 bases, V lost 6 bases, and 8 bases had no gene match. From germline, CDR1 is DFQATT and CDR2 SNEGSKA (reference sequence). The CDR3 nucleotides are TGCAGTGCAGACAGGGGGCTATTGGGTGGCTACACCTTC. It codes for CSADRGLLGGYTF.

This clonotype has a count of ten or more. This rearrangement joins TRBV11-3 to TRBJ2-5, with D possibly TRBD2 on 5 matching bases. CDR3 length equals 16 residues. V was clipped by 5 bases and J by 0 bases, with 16 bases between them. Per the germline V gene, CDR1 is SGHNT and CDR2 is YENEEA. CDR3: CASSAGLSRYQETQYF. DNA for the CDR3: TGTGCCAGCAGCGCCGGACTGTCCAGGTACCAAGAGACCCAGTACTTC.

This clonotype was counted many times. V usage is TRBV30 and J usage is TRBJ2-7, with D maybe TRBD1 (6 bases). V dropped 6 bases and J dropped 3 bases, with 9 bases sitting between them. CDR3 length equals 11 residues. Germline V gene lookup returns CDR1 GTSNPN and CDR2 SVGIG (reference sequence). The CDR3 protein is CACTDSYEQYF. The DNA of the CDR3 is TGTGCCTGCACGGACAGCTACGAGCAGTACTTC. Complete variable domain (other parts from reference TRBV30 and TRBJ2-7): SQTIHQWPATLVQPVGSPLSLECTVEGTSNPNLYWYRQAAGRGLQLLFYSVGIGQISSEVPQNLSASRPQDRQFILSSKKLLLSDSGFYLCACTDSYEQYFGPGTRLTVT.

This clonotype was counted many times. The V and J genes are TRBV20-1 and TRBJ2-5; 7 positions agree with TRBD1. This CDR3 region has 12 residues. Trimming cost V 5 bases and J 7 bases; bases outside gene matches: 7. Looked up from germline, CDR1 is DFQATT and CDR2 is SNEGSKA (reference sequence). CDR3 protein: CSAYRGRGTQYF. DNA for the CDR3: TGCAGTGCTTACAGGGGAAGGGGGACCCAGTACTTC.

The table lists this clonotype with many counts. This sequence joins TRBV10-3 and TRBJ1-1; 8 positions agree with TRBD1. Per the germline V gene, CDR1 is ENHRY and CDR2 is SYGVKD. CDR3 length equals 13 residues. The junction had 4 bases not matched to a gene; V was cut back by 6 bases and J by 4 bases. Written as DNA, the CDR3 is TGTGCCATCAGCGTAGACAGGGGCACTGAAGCTTTCTTT. This codes for CAISVDRGTEAFF.

The rearrangement links TRBV18 to TRBJ2-7; the D call may be TRBD1 or TRBD2 (6 bases each). In germline, CDR1 is KGHSH, CDR2 LQKENI. There are 15 residues in the CDR3. Trimming cost V 2 bases and J 7 bases, with 18 bases left between them. CDR3 nucleotide sequence: TGTGCCAGCTCACCAGGCCGGACCGGGGGCGAGGAGCAGTACTTC. Translated: CASSPGRTGGEEQYF.